This TCR beta chain is drawn from a study of identical twins. Overall study results and limits: The study based its conclusions on cross-sectional statistical analysis and did not follow the same donors. Low generation-probability sequences were in excess among twin-shared out-of-frame alpha sequences.

TCRdb recomputed calls from the 5' RACE reads with MiXCR, one row per CDR3 protein. The table lists about 900,000 distinct CDR3 sequences, more than 9% of them singletons. Germline V CDR1 and CDR2: SGHAT, FQNNGV. The CDR3 loop spans 17 amino acids. V was trimmed by 5 bases and J by 0 bases, leaving 18 bases between them. The table lists this clonotype with a few counts. Its target is unknown. These data also formed part of another study, on yellow fever vaccine responses in identical twins.

The specimen was PBMCs. This sequence was found in a woman under 30 in good health. This chain links TRBV11-2 with TRBJ2-3, with D possibly being TRBD1 or TRBD2 (6 bases each). For the CDR3, the DNA is TGTGCCAGCAGCCCGCAGGGGAGGTTCTCTAGCACAGATACGCAGTATTTT. Residues: CASSPQGRFSSTDTQYF.